Following are 9 T cell receptor beta chains from one sample sequenced in a study of identical twins. Each CDR3 protein is one row after TCRdb ran MiXCR on the 5' RACE reads. Altogether fewer than 550,000 distinct CDR3 sequences are present, 13% to 15% being singletons, with the ten largest covering about 0.97%. This same sample was also taken into another study, of yellow fever vaccine responses in identical twins.

Sample: CD4+ T cells sorted from blood. The receptors were sampled from a woman aged 18-35 years in good health.

This rearrangement joins TRBV7-2 to TRBJ2-3; D is uncertain. The V gene lost 1 base and the J gene lost 6 bases, with 11 bases spanning the gap. In germline, CDR1 is SGHTA, CDR2 FQGNSA. The CDR3 runs to 14 residues. As DNA, the CDR3 is TGTGCCAGCAGCTTAGGGACCCTGCGGGATACGCAGTATTTT. Amino acids: CASSLGTLRDTQYF.

The rearrangement joins TRBV29-1 to TRBJ1-4; D gene uncertain. The CDR3 spans 12 residues. Germline V gene data show CDR1 as SQVTM and CDR2 as ANQGSEA. Trimming removed 6 bases from V and 4 bases from J, with 9 bases in between. The chain's CDR3 is CSVQVVNEKLFF. The DNA of the CDR3 is TGCAGCGTCCAGGTGGTTAATGAAAAACTGTTTTTT.

This clonotype has only a few counts. The J gene is TRBJ1-2, the V gene TRBV2; D is unresolved. CDR1 is SNHLY, CDR2 FYNNEI, per germline. CDR3 length: 12 amino acids. Trimming took 2 bases from V and 4 from J, leaving 5 bases between them. CDR3 region: CASSEYPYGYTF. CDR3 coding DNA: TGTGCCAGCAGTGAATACCCCTATGGCTACACCTTC.

This rearrangement joins TRBV2 to TRBJ1-1; D is uncertain. The V and J ends lost 6 bases and 1 base respectively, with 15 bases between them. This CDR3 contains 15 residues. CDR1 and CDR2 from the germline V gene are SNHLY and FYNNEI. CDR3 coding DNA: TGTGCCAGCAGAAATCAAAGGCAGGCGAACACTGAAGCTTTCTTT. Amino acids: CASRNQRQANTEAFF.

This clonotype was detected only a few times. The chain has TRBV28 and TRBJ2-2, with 9 bases lining up with TRBD1. The J segment lost 5 bases and the V segment lost 4 bases, leaving 8 bases of the junction unmatched. CDR3 length: 16 residues. Germline assignment: CDR1 MDHEN and CDR2 SYDVKM. DNA for the CDR3: TGTGCCAGCAGTTACCTTGGACAGGGGAAGACCGGGGAGCTGTTTTTT. Protein sequence: CASSYLGQGKTGELFF. Using reference TRBV28 and TRBJ2-2 for the parts outside the CDR3, the full variable domain is DVKVTQSSRYLVKRTGEKVFLECVQDMDHENMFWYRQDPGLGLRLIYFSYDVKMKEKGDIPEGYSVSREKKERFSLILESASTNQTSMYLCASSYLGQGKTGELFFGEGSRLTVL.

This clonotype was observed a few times. The chain carries TRBV6-1 and TRBJ2-7, with a tentative D call TRBD1 (6 bases). Germline CDR1 reads MNHNS; CDR2 reads SASEGT. V dropped 0 bases and J dropped 0 bases, with 12 bases sitting between them. This CDR3 spans 16 amino acids. DNA for the CDR3: TGTGCCAGCAGTGAAGCCGGGACACTGAGCTCCTACGAGCAGTACTTC. Amino acid sequence: CASSEAGTLSSYEQYF.

The table lists this clonotype with a few counts. The chain uses TRBV25-1 and TRBJ2-7, with D possibly TRBD2 on 6 matching bases. The CDR3 length is 16 residues. V dropped 7 bases and J dropped 4 bases, with 23 bases sitting between them. Germline-derived CDR1 and CDR2 are MGHDK and SYGVNS. The CDR3 sequence: CASTPEPGRGGYEQYF. The CDR3 DNA follows: TGTGCCAGCACCCCTGAGCCGGGCCGTGGGGGGTACGAGCAGTACTTC.

CDR3 in amino acids: CASSFRDETQYF. The CDR3 bases are TGCGCCAGCAGCTTCCGGGATGAGACCCAGTACTTC. The chain joins TRBV5-1 to TRBJ2-5; maybe TRBD2 (5 bases). V shed 2 bases and J shed 5 bases, with 7 bases lying between them. The CDR3 has 12 amino acids. Germline CDR1 SGHRS, CDR2 YFSETQ. Using reference TRBV5-1 and TRBJ2-5 for the parts outside the CDR3, the full variable domain is KAGVTQTPRYLIKTRGQQVTLSCSPISGHRSVSWYQQTPGQGLQFLFEYFSETQRNKGNFPGRFSGRQFSNSRSEMNVSTLELGDSALYLCASSFRDETQYFGPGTRLLVL.

The V call is TRBV29-1, the J call TRBJ2-5; a weak D match, TRBD2 (6 bases). The CDR3 is made up of 12 amino acids. CDR1 is SQVTM, CDR2 ANQGSEA, per germline. V dropped 7 bases and J dropped 2 bases, with 11 bases sitting between them. The CDR3 bases are TGCAGCGGCGGGGTATCACAAGAGACCCAGTACTTC. Translated, it gives CSGGVSQETQYF.